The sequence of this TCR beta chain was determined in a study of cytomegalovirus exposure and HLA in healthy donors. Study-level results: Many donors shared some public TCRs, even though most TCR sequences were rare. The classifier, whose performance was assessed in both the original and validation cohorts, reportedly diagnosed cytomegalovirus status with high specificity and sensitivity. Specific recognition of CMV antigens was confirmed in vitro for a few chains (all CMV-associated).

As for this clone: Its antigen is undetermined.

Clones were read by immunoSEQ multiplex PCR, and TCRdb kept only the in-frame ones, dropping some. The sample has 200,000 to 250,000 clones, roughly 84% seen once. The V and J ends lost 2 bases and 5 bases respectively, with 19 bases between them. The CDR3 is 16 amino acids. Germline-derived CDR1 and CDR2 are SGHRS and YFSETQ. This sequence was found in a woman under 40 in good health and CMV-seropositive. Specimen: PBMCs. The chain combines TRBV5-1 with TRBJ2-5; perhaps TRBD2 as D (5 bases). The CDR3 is CASSFSLASMRETQYF. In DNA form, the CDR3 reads TGCGCCAGCAGCTTTAGCCTAGCATCAATGAGGGAGACCCAGTACTTC.